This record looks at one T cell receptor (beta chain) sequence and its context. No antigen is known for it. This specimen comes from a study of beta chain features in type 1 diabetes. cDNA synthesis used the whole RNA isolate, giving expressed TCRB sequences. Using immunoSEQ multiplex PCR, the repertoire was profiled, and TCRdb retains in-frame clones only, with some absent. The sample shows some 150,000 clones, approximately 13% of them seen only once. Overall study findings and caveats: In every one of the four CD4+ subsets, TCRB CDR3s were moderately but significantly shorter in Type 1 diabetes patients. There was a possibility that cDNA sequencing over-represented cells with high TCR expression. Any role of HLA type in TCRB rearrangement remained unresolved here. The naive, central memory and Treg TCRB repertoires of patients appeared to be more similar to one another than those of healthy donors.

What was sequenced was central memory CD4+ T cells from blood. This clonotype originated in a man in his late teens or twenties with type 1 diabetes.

The chain's CDR3 is CASMKGSNQPQHF. Here the CDR3 DNA reads TGTGCCAGTATGAAAGGAAGCAATCAGCCCCAGCATTTT. V is TRBV19 and J is TRBJ1-5; D remains ambiguous. V lost 7 bases to trimming and J lost 1 base, with 8 bases between them. Per germline, CDR1 LNHDA and CDR2 SQIVND (reference sequence). The CDR3 loop spans 13 amino acids.